This TCR beta chain came from a study of cytomegalovirus exposure and HLA in healthy donors (TCRdb year 2017). Some background on the complete study: According to a later analysis, the 120 or so validation repertoires were produced on the same platform as the 680 or so repertoires of the first cohort. To predict cytomegalovirus infection status, the study brought together high-throughput TCR immunosequencing, statistical association of individual TCRs with disease status, and machine learning. In addition to the first cohort of approximately 670 subjects, a separate validation cohort of over 90 different subjects was used. The study aimed to test whether cataloging public T cell receptors could reveal signatures of past pathogen exposure.

Donors formed part of the validation cohort, which comprised 120 subjects and was distinct from the first cohort of 666 subjects. Regarding this clone: Its antigen has not been determined. No much larger clone exists at a distance of one base, and base qualities are not known.

CDR1 LNHDA and CDR2 SQIVND were looked up in the germline V gene (reference sequence). The germline V end is reduced by 1 base and the J end by 0 bases; junction bases left unmatched: 4. Reading from cysteine to phenylalanine, the CDR3 counts 16 amino acids. This entry keeps only the CDR3 DNA: 48 bases, framed from base 1. The library was made by the immunoSEQ multiplex PCR assay. Per the source publication's procedure: A statistical classification framework was built to diagnose cytomegalovirus status from the catalog of TCR beta chain sequences. In its TCRdb copy, this immuneACCESS table keeps in-frame sequences only and misses some clones. Where compared with another copy, unresolved V genes explain less than half of these, and the others have no known cause. V, J and clone size are taken as reported in that table, and D and trimming were inferred from the DNA itself. The sample table lists over 55,000 clones, around nine tenths of them with a count of one. The top ten clonotypes cover less than 4% of the sample.

The paper's findings and limits, for the study overall: Most TCR sequences were seen in very few donors, while some public TCRs were found in many individuals. In vitro tests confirmed that three of the cytomegalovirus-associated TCR beta chains recognize cytomegalovirus antigens. Of the cluster scores, roughly 95% were above 0 in a later analysis, which found that TCRs clustered in the first cohort also tended to co-occur in the 130 or so validation repertoires. The classifier was reported to diagnose cytomegalovirus status with high specificity and sensitivity in both the original cohort and the validation cohort. A later analysis had no HLA typing for the validation cohort, so co-occurrence there was scored across all 110 or so repertoires. The authors suggested that the approach could potentially be extended to other disease states and immunological phenotypes. The study gave a list of 150 to 200 TCR beta chains associated with cytomegalovirus.

Input material: PBMCs. Here the chain combines TRBV19 and TRBJ2-7, with 9 bases matching TRBD1. The receptor was derived from a young man in good health and CMV-seronegative. CDR3 loop: CASSIGTGASSYEQYF. The nucleotide sequence is given as TGTGCCAGTAGTATAGGGACAGGGGCCAGCTCCTACGAGCAGTACTTC.